This T cell receptor (beta chain) was recovered during a study of human CD4 T cells and Enterobacteriaceae (dated by TCRdb to 2020 to 2021). For the study in its entirety: E. coli, K. pneumoniae, E. aerogenes, S. flexneri, S. sonnei, S. typhimurium and S. aureus were used as stimulating bacteria and were heat-inactivated after culture. Broad study findings and their caveats: Clonotypes shared among Enterobacteriaceae cultures accounted for roughly 26-50% of unique rearrangements but about 65-95% of templates, while sharing with control bacteria was rare. Enterobacteriaceae-reactive repertoires co-clustered together and were polyclonal, yet held fewer clonotypes than S. aureus- or M. tuberculosis-reactive repertoires.

Trimming at the junction amounts to 5 bases on V and 3 bases on J, and the germline ends lie 8 bases apart. From the cysteine up to the phenylalanine, the CDR3 has a length of 11 residues. The DNA shown is the 33-base CDR3, in frame from base 1. The germline V gene (reference sequence) yields DFQATT for CDR1 and SNEGSKA for CDR2. Survey-level sequencing was performed on CFSE-low antigen-reactive cultures, with a detection sensitivity of one cell in 40,000. Genomic DNA was extracted from cell pellets with the QIAamp DNA Micro Kit, and its quantity and purity were checked by spectrophotometry. The immunoSEQ multiplex PCR assay was used to amplify the TCR Vbeta CDR3 regions. The amplicons were sequenced on the Illumina HiSeq platform. The retrieved sequences were 87 nucleotides long and included the CDR3 region. For the original study's pipeline: A clonotype was defined as a unique productive TCR Vbeta nucleotide sequence, quantified by productive template frequency from ImmunoSEQ Analyzer V3.0. Expanded clonotypes were defined by a threshold at the top 5th percentile of each frequency-ranked repertoire. Repertoire overlap was calculated as Chao-Jaccard with the R package fossil and was visualized by nonmetric multidimensional scaling with the R package MASS. What TCRdb holds here is the immuneACCESS table cut down to in-frame rearrangements. Part of the clones is not present; checked against another copy, under half of the missing clones reflect an unresolved V gene, and the others are unexplained. That table supplies the V and J calls and clone size; D and trimming were determined from the DNA. This sample gives about 230 clones in total; approximately 37% of them show up just once. Around 62% of the sample is held by the ten biggest clonotypes.

Proliferating activated T cells were FACS-sorted as CFSE-low CD25+ ICOS+ cells after about 6-7 days. Sorted memory CD4+ T cells were CFSE-labeled and cultured at a 2:1 ratio with irradiated autologous monocytes pulsed with antigen. On a FACSAria III, memory CD4+ T cells were FACS-sorted to over 98% purity, defined as all CD4+ cells except CD45RA+CCR7+CD95- naive cells. Blood from healthy donors was obtained from blood donation centers in Switzerland. Total CD4+ T cells and monocytes were enriched by positive selection with CD4 and CD14 magnetic microbeads. CD8+, CD14+, CD16+, CD56+, CD19+ and CD25-bright cells were excluded prior to sorting. Bacteria were heat-inactivated at 60°C for roughly 2 hours and added at 1.5 to 2.5 particles per monocyte; M. tuberculosis lysate was used at approximately 2.7 ug/ml. TCR Vbeta genes were sequenced from CFSE-low memory CD4+ T cells that proliferated after primary stimulation with Enterobacteriaceae or control bacteria. Across two independent experiments, two to four different donors were used to analyze each bacteria-reactive repertoire. Ficoll-Paque Plus was used to isolate peripheral blood mononuclear cells from donor blood.

In its sample, this clone comes out as large (0.1 to 1%). No base quality values were provided; no much bigger clone lies one nucleotide off. Here the chain combines TRBV20-1 and TRBJ2-7; the D call is possibly TRBD1 or TRBD2, each sharing 5 bases. The clonotype originates from a human donor in good health. Sequenced: bacteria-reactive CD4+ T cells grown in culture. In the paper's terms, the cell subset or site label means: CFSE-low proliferating memory CD4 T cells sorted after in vitro stimulation with a heat-inactivated bacterium or M. tuberculosis lysate. The DNA sequence reads TGCAGTGCTCGGGGCTACTACGAGCAGTACTTC. This gives the protein CSARGYYEQYF.